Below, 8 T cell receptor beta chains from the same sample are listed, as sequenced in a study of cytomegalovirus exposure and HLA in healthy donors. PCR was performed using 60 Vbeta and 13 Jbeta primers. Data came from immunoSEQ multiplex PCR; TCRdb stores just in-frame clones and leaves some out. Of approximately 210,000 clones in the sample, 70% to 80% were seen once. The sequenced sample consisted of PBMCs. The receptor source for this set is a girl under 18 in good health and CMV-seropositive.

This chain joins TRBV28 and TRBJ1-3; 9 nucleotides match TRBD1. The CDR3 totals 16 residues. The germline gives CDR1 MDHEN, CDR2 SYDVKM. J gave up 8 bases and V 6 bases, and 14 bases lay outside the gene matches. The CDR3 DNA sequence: TGTGCCAGCAGCCTCTTGGGACAGGGCGTAACGGACACCATATATTTT. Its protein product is CASSLLGQGVTDTIYF.

The CDR3 protein is CASSQGRGLYEQYF. The CDR3 nucleotides are TGTGCCAGCAGCCAAGGACGAGGGTTGTACGAGCAGTACTTC. The rearrangement uses TRBV4-2 and TRBJ2-7; TRBD2 might be the D (5 bases). The CDR3 has 14 residues. Trimming removed 1 base at V and 4 bases at J, with 11 bases between. Germline assignment: CDR1 LGHNA and CDR2 YNFKEQ.

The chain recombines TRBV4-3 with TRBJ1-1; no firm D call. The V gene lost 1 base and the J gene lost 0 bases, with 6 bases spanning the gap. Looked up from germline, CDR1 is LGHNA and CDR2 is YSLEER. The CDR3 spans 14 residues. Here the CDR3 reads CASSQGGMNTEAFF. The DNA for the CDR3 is TGCGCCAGCAGCCAAGGAGGGATGAACACTGAAGCTTTCTTT.

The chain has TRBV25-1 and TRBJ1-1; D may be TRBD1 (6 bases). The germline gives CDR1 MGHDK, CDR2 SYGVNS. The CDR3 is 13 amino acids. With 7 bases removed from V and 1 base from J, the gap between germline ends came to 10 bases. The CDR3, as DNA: TGTGCCAGCAAGGACAGAGCGAACACTGAAGCTTTCTTT. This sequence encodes CASKDRANTEAFF.

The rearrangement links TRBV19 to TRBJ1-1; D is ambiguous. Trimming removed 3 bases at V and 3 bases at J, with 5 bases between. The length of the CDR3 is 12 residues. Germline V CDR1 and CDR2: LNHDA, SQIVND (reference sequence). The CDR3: CASSIGYTEAFF. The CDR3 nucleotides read TGTGCCAGTAGTATTGGCTACACTGAAGCTTTCTTT.

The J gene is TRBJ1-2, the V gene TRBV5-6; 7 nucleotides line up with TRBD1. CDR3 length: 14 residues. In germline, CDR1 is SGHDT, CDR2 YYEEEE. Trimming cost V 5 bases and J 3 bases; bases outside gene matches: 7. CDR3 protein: CASRVQGRHYGYTF. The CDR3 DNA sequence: TGTGCCAGCAGGGTACAGGGGCGACACTATGGCTACACCTTC.

The CDR3 region is CASRLEGAGDTIYF. CDR3 DNA: TGCGCCAGCAGGTTAGAGGGGGCTGGCGACACCATATATTTT. V usage is TRBV5-1 and J usage is TRBJ1-3, with 7 bases identical to TRBD1. The CDR3 contains 14 residues. CDR1 is SGHRS, CDR2 YFSETQ, per germline. After removal of 5 bases from V and 8 bases from J, the junction contained 10 bases not matched to a gene.

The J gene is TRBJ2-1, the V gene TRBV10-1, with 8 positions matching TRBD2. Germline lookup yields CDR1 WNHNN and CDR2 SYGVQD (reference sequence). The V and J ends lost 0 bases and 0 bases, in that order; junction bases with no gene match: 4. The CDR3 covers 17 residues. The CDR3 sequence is CASSESLSGGSYNEQFF. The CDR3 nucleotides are TGCGCCAGCAGTGAGTCGCTGAGCGGGGGCTCCTACAATGAGCAGTTCTTC.